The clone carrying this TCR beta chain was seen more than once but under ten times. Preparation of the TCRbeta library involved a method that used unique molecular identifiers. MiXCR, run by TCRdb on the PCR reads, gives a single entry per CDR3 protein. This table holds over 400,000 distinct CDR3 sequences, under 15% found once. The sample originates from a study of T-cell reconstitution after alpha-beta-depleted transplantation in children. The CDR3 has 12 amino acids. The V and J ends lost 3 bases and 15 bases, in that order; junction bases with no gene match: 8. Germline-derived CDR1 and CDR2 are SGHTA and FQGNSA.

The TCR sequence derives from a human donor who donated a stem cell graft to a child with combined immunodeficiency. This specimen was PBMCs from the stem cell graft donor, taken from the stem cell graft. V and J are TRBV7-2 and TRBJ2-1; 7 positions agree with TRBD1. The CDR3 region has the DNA TGTGCCAGCAGCTTTACAGGGGCTGGGCGGTTCTTC. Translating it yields CASSFTGAGRFF.